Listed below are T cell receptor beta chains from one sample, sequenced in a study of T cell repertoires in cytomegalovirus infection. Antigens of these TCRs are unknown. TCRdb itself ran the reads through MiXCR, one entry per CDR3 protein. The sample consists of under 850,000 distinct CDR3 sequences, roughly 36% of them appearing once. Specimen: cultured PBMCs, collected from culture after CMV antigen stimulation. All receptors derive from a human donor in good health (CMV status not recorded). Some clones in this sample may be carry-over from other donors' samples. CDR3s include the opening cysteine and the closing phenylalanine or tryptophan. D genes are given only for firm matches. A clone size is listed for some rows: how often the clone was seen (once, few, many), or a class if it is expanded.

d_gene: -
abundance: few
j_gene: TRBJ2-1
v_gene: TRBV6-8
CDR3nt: TGTGCCTCTAGAAGCTATTCAGGGAAATCCTACAATGAGCAGTTCTTC
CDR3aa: CASRSYSGKSYNEQFF

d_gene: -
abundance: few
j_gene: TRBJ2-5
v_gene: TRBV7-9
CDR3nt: TGTGCCAGCAGCTTCACAGGGAGAGGAGAGACCCAGTACTTC
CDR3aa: CASSFTGRGETQYF

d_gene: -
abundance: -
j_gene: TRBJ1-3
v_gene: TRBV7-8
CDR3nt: TGTGCCAGCAGCAGAGCGGGGCTACAAGGGAGTGGAAACACCATATATTTT
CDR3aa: CASSRAGLQGSGNTIYF

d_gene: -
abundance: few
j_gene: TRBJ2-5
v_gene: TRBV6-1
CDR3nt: TGTGCCAGCACACTATCAGGGGGGCGCCCCGCAGAGACCCAGTACTTC
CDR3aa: CASTLSGGRPAETQYF

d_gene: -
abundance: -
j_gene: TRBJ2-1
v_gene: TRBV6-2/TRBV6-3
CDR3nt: TGTGCCAGCAGCATAAGGGATCCCGGGATCATCCCAGACAATGAGCAGTTCTTC
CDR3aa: CASSIRDPGIIPDNEQFF

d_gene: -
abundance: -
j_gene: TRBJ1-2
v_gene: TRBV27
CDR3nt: TGTGCCACAGAGGAGGGGCGCGGCTACACCTTC
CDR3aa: CATEEGRGYTF

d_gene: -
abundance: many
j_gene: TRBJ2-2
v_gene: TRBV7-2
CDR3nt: TGTGCCAGCAGCTCTCAAGGAGGGGAGCTGTTTTTT
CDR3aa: CASSSQGGELFF

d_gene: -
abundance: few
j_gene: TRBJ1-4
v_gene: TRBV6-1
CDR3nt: TGTGCCAGCAGCGGGGCCCATCTCGGAAAACTGTTTTTT
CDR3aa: CASSGAHLGKLFF

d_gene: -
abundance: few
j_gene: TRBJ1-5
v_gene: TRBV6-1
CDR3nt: TGTGCCAGCAGTGAAGAGGTGACTTATAGCAATCAGCCCCAGCATTTT
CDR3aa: CASSEEVTYSNQPQHF

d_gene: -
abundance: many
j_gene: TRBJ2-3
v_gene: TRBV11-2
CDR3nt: TGTGCCAGCAGCTTGCGCCCTACGACTGCCTGGGTGGTGGATACGCAGTATTTT
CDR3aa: CASSLRPTTAWVVDTQYF

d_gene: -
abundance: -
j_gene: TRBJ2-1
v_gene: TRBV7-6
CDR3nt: TGTGCCAGCAGCTTAGTGGGGGTATCGCAGTTCTTC
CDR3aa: CASSLVGVSQFF

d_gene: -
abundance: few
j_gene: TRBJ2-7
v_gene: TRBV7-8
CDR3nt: TGTGCCAGCAGCTTAATGGGTTTCTACGAGCAGTACTTC
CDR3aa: CASSLMGFYEQYF

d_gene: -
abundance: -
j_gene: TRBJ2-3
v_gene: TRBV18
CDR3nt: TGTGCCAGCTCACCAAAGAGTTCTACAGATACGCAGTATTTT
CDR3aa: CASSPKSSTDTQYF

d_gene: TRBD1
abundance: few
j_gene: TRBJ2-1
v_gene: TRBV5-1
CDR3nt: TGCGCCAGCCAGGGGGCGAATGAGCAGTTCTTC
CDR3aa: CASQGANEQFF

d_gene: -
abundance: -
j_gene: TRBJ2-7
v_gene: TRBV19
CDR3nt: TGTGCCAGTAGTGGAGCCCCCGGGATAAGCTCCTACGAGCAGTACTTC
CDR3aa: CASSGAPGISSYEQYF

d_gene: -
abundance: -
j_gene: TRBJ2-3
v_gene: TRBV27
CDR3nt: TGTGCCAGCAGTTTCTCCAGATATAGCACAGATACGCAGTATTTT
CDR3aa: CASSFSRYSTDTQYF

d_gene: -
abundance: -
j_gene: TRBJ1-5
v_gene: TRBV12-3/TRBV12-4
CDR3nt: TGTGCCAGCAGTTTAGGCAGGGTGTATAGCAATCAGCCCCAGCATTTT
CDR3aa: CASSLGRVYSNQPQHF

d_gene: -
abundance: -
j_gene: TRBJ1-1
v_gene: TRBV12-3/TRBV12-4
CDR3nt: TGTGCCAGCACTACAGGGTACGACGAAGCTTTCTTT
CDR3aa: CASTTGYDEAFF

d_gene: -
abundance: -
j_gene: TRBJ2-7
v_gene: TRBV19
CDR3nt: TGTGCCAGTAGTTCCGAGGGAGATCCCGTCTACGAGCAGTACTTC
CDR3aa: CASSSEGDPVYEQYF

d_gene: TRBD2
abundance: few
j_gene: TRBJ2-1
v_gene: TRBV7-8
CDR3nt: TGTGCCAGCAGCCAGGGGTCTAGCGGGGGCTACAATGAGCAGTTCTTC
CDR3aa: CASSQGSSGGYNEQFF

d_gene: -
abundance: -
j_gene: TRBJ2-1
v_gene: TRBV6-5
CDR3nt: TGTGCCAGCAGTTACCCCAGGTTGGGCCATGAGCAGTTCTTC
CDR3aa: CASSYPRLGHEQFF

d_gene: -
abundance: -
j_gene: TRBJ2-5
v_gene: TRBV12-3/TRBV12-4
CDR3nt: TGTGCCAGCACCCCAGGATATGCTGGAGAGACCCAGTACTTC
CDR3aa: CASTPGYAGETQYF

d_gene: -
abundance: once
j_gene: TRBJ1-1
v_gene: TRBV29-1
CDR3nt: TGCAGACAGATGAGGGGGTCAGGCGTGTTTTTGACTGAAGCTTTCTTT
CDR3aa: CRQMRGSGVFLTEAFF

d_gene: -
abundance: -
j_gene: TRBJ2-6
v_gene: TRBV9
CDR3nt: TGTGCCAGCAGCGTAGTTGGAGACTCCCTATCTGGGGCCAACGTCCTGACTTTC
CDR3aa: CASSVVGDSLSGANVLTF

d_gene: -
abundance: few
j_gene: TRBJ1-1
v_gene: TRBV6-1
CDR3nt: TGTGCCAGCTATCTAACCGACGGCGCCCTGACAGCTTTCTTT
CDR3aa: CASYLTDGALTAFF

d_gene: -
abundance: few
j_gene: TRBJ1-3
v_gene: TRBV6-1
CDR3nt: TGTGCCAGCAGCGCGACAGTCTCTGGAAACACCATATATTTT
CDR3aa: CASSATVSGNTIYF

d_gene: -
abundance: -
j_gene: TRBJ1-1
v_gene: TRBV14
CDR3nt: TGTGCCAGCAGCCTTCAGGGACTCATCGAGGGAGCTTTCTTT
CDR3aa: CASSLQGLIEGAFF

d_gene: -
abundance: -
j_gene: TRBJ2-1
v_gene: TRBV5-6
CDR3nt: TGTGCCAGCAGCATAGAAAGGGGGGGCTTCTACAATGAGCAGTTCTTC
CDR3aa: CASSIERGGFYNEQFF

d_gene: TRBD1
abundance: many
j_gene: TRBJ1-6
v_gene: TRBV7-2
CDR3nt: TGTGCCAGCAGAACCGGGACAGGGTCTTATTATAATTCACCCCTCCACTTT
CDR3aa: CASRTGTGSYYNSPLHF

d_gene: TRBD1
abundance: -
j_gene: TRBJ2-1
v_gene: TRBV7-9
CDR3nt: TGTGCCAGCAGATACCCCGGGACAGCCTACAATGAGCAGTTCTTC
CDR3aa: CASRYPGTAYNEQFF

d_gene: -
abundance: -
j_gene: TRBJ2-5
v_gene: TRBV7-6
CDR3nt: TGTGCCAGCAGCTTAGAGGGGGGCTTAGAGACCCAGTACTTC
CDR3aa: CASSLEGGLETQYF

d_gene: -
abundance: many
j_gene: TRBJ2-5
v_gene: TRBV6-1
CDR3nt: TGTGCCAGCACCCTCGGGGGTACCCAGTACTTC
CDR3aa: CASTLGGTQYF

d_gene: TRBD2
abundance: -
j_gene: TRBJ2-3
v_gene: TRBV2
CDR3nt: TGTGCCAGCAAACCGGCTAGCGGGAGGAGCCCCTTGGGCACAGATACGCAGTATTTT
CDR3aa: CASKPASGRSPLGTDTQYF